The T cell receptor beta chain described here comes from a study of CD8 T cells in Susac syndrome. V was shortened by 6 bases and J by 4 bases, with 16 bases between the two germline ends. Germline V gene lookup returns CDR1 SQVTM and CDR2 ANQGSEA. This CDR3 has 13 residues. Control patients had untreated stable or active relapsing-remitting multiple sclerosis by revised McDonald criteria. TEMRA cells were FACS-enriched, and CD8+ and CD4+ T cells were isolated negatively. Random hexamers were used to reverse transcribe 0.5 to 1 ug of RNA. Amplification of TCR beta CDR3 by immunoSEQ multiplex PCR spanned 54 Vbeta and 13 Jbeta. MiXCR, applied by TCRdb to the immunoSEQ multiplex PCR reads, yields one record per CDR3 protein. The table lists about 210,000 distinct CDR3 sequences, nearly 97% of them singletons.

The sequence was obtained from a human donor with multiple sclerosis. The gene calls are TRBV29-1 and TRBJ2-7; no clear D. The source material was CD4+ T cells from PBMCs. The CDR3 here is CSVITGSFYEQYF. In nucleotides, the CDR3 is TGCAGCGTGATAACCGGGTCTTTTTACGAGCAGTACTTC.